This T cell receptor (beta chain) was recorded in a study of T cell responses to AZD1222 COVID-19 vaccine. Germline CDR1 is GTSNPN and CDR2 is SVGIG (reference sequence). The CDR3 covers 13 residues. V was trimmed by 3 bases and J by 6 bases, leaving 14 bases between them. Data came from immunoSEQ multiplex PCR; TCRdb stores just in-frame clones and leaves some out. The sample lists 95,000 to 100,000 clones; 88% were seen once. Findings and limits, study-wide: The donor group comprised mostly white British people and more females; the analysis possibly underestimated clonal diversity. Baseline seropositivity characterized only 5 to 7 AZD1222 recipients.

Remarks on this clone: Its matching antigen is unknown.

Sequences were derived from peripheral blood, sampled 28 days after the second AZD1222 dose. This TCR was recovered from an adult who received the AZD1222 COVID-19 vaccine. The V gene is TRBV30, the J gene TRBJ1-1; D remains unclear. CDR3 sequence: CAWSFTSGSEAFF. The CDR3 nucleotides are TGTGCCTGGAGCTTCACTTCCGGCTCTGAAGCTTTCTTT.